This T cell receptor beta chain was recovered during a study of human thymus T cells. Findings and caveats of the study: Usage of V and J genes appeared biased in thymic and blood repertoires. As related research reported, thymic repertoires overlapped highly among unrelated individuals.

Germline trimming cut 3 bases from V and 5 bases from J; bases unmatched to any gene: 10. CDR1 SGHDN and CDR2 FVKESK come from the germline V gene. This CDR3 is 15 amino acids long. Resections from corrective heart surgery provided thymus tissue. Donation came from healthy Finnish infants having corrective surgery for congenital heart defects. Concerning this clone: Its antigen is still unknown.

Measured with immunoSEQ multiplex PCR; TCRdb has only the in-frame clones, and not every one. In the table there are 70,000 to 75,000 clones, roughly 96% of which are singletons. The sample was thymus tissue. The receptor was isolated from a girl under three years old with a congenital heart defect but otherwise immunologically healthy. The chain links TRBV14 to TRBJ2-7; 7 bases agree with TRBD1. The CDR3 is CASSQGRDRVHEQYF. The CDR3 DNA is TGTGCCAGCAGCCAGGGACGGGACAGAGTTCACGAGCAGTACTTC.